The clone carrying this TCR beta chain was seen at least ten times. The data were obtained in a study of T cell repertoires in cytomegalovirus infection. V gave up 6 bases and J gave up 2 bases; unmatched junction bases: 11. The CDR3 is 16 residues long. The germline gives CDR1 DFQATT, CDR2 SNEGSKA (reference sequence). TCRdb called the reads again in MiXCR, with one record for every CDR3 protein. The repertoire consists of some 600,000 distinct CDR3 sequences, with more than 20% occurring once and the leading ten covering 6.5% to 10%. This sequence joins TRBV20-1 and TRBJ2-1; 9 positions match TRBD1. This receptor was taken from a human donor in good health (CMV status not recorded). Some clones in this sample may be carry-over from other donors' samples. The source material was CD8+ T cells from PBMCs. The CDR3 here is CSATKTGTGTYNEQFF. In nucleotides, the CDR3 is TGCAGTGCAACCAAAACCGGGACAGGGACCTACAATGAGCAGTTCTTC.